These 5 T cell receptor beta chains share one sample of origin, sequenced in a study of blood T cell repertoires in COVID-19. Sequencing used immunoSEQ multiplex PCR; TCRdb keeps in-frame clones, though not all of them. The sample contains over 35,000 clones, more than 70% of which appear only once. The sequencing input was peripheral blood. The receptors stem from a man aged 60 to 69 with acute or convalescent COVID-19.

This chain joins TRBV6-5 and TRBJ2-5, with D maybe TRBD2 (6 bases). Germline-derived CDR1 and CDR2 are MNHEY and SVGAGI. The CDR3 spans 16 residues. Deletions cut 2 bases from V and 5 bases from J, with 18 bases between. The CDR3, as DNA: TGTGCCAGCAGTTACGCACCCGGGAGCCCTGAGGAGACCCAGTACTTC. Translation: CASSYAPGSPEETQYF.

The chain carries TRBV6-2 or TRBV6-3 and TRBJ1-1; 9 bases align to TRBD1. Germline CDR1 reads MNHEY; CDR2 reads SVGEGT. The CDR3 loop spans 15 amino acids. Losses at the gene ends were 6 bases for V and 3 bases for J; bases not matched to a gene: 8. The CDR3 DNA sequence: TGTGCCAGCAGCGGACAGGGGCTATTGTACACTGAAGCTTTCTTT. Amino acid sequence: CASSGQGLLYTEAFF.

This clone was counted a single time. CDR3 bases: TGTGCCAGCAGCTCTGGACAGGGGGCATGGGCAGATACGCAGTATTTT. As protein: CASSSGQGAWADTQYF. The V gene is TRBV7-9, the J gene TRBJ2-3; 11 bases are shared with TRBD1. There are 16 residues in the CDR3. Germline CDR1 is SEHNR and CDR2 is FQNEAQ (reference sequence). V gave up 4 bases and J gave up 4 bases; unmatched junction bases: 7.

The DNA of the CDR3 is TGTGCCAGCAGACGGCCCGGAGGAGGCACCGGGGAGCTGTTTTTT. This encodes CASRRPGGGTGELFF. V and J are TRBV11-2 and TRBJ2-2; the D gene is possibly TRBD2 (5 bases). Trimming took 6 bases from V and 4 from J, leaving 15 bases between them. This CDR3 contains 15 residues. Germline CDR1 reads SGHAT; CDR2 reads FQNNGV.

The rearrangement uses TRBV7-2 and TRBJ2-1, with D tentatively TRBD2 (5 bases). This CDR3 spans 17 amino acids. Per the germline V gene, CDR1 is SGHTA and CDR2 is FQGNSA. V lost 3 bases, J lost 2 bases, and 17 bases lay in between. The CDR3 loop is CASSFRRPSGAYNEQFF. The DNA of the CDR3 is TGTGCCAGCAGCTTCAGGAGGCCGTCGGGCGCCTACAATGAGCAGTTCTTC.